This record looks at one T cell receptor beta chain sequence and its context. Here immunoSEQ multiplex PCR was the method, and the copy in TCRdb shows in-frame clones only, minus some. The sample lists 73,000 or so clones; roughly 87% were seen once. This record belongs to a study of control samples from healthy donors and cancer patients. The sequenced sample was blood. This clonotype originated in a woman aged 50 to 65 in good health.

This chain's CDR3 is CASSLGTGSGSTQYF. The CDR3 DNA reads TGTGCCAGCAGCTTAGGGACAGGGTCGGGGTCGACCCAGTACTTC. The chain recombines TRBV7-3 with TRBJ2-5, with 9 bases that match TRBD1. The CDR3 sequence is 15 residues long. Germline-derived CDR1 and CDR2 are SGHTA and FQGTGA. V trimming: 2 bases; J trimming: 7 bases; junction bases outside the gene matches: 8.